These 22 T cell receptor beta chains were sequenced from one sample in a study of CD8 T cells in Susac syndrome (dated by TCRdb to between 2019 and 2020). Library construction relied on the immunoSEQ multiplex PCR assay. RNA was extracted with the RNeasy kit and about 0.45 to 1 ug was reverse transcribed using random hexamers. In-frame beta chains were kept once TCRdb had trimmed the public reads at Q25 with fastp and called clones with MiXCR. Each CDR3 protein gets just one entry, which takes the most common genes and DNA from the rows behind it. The sample data list 180,000 or so distinct CDR3 sequences, and 90% to 96% of these were observed just once. The ten largest make up about 0.093% of the sample. Sequencing input: CD4+ T cells from PBMCs. The receptors were gathered from a human donor with multiple sclerosis.

This chain joins TRBV3-1 and TRBJ2-7; D might be TRBD2 (5 bases). V was shortened by 0 bases and J by 3 bases, with 12 bases between the two germline ends. Germline CDR1 and CDR2: LGHDT and YNNKEL (reference sequence). The CDR3 totals 15 residues. CDR3 residues: CASSQDPRGVYEQYF. The CDR3 DNA follows: TGTGCCAGCAGCCAAGATCCCCGGGGTGTCTACGAGCAGTACTTC.

J is TRBJ2-7 and V is TRBV7-6; 9 bases map to TRBD2. V lost 5 bases to trimming and J lost 3 bases; unmatched junction nucleotides: 5. Germline CDR1 and CDR2: SGHVS and FNYEAQ. The CDR3 has 14 amino acids. CDR3 sequence: CASSGTSRRYEQYF. For the CDR3, the DNA is TGTGCCAGCAGCGGGACTAGCAGACGCTACGAGCAGTACTTC. The full variable domain, rest sourced from reference TRBV7-6 and TRBJ2-7, is GAGVSQSPRYKVTKRGQDVALRCDPISGHVSLYWYRQALGQGPEFLTYFNYEAQQDKSGLPNDRFSAERPEGSISTLTIQRTEQRDSAMYRCASSGTSRRYEQYFGPGTRLTVT.

This chain links TRBV20-1 with TRBJ1-1; TRBD1 is a possible D gene (5 bases). CDR3 size: 14 residues. In germline, CDR1 is DFQATT, CDR2 SNEGSKA (reference sequence). V gave up 2 bases and J gave up 1 base, with 11 bases separating them. The DNA for the CDR3 is TGCAGTGCTAGAAGGTCAGGGACGAACACTGAAGCTTTCTTT. Its protein product is CSARRSGTNTEAFF.

CDR3 sequence reads: CAWSAYNEQFF. The DNA for the CDR3 is TGTGCCTGGAGCGCTTACAATGAGCAGTTCTTC. The V gene is TRBV30, the J gene TRBJ2-1; D not resolved. Per the germline V gene, CDR1 is GTSNPN and CDR2 is SVGIG (reference sequence). CDR3 length: 11 amino acids. The ends were cut back, 3 bases at V and 4 bases at J, with 4 bases in the middle.

The V call is TRBV29-1, the J call TRBJ2-2; no definite D call. This CDR3 is 15 amino acids long. Between the trimmed V and J ends, which lost 0 bases and 2 bases, there was a span of 10 bases. CDR1 SQVTM and CDR2 ANQGSEA come from the germline V gene. CDR3 sequence reads: CSVEDQETNTGELFF. CDR3 bases: TGCAGCGTTGAAGATCAGGAGACTAACACCGGGGAGCTGTTTTTT.

The table lists this clonotype with a count of one. The CDR3 region is CSAPTASGRRSYNEQFF. The CDR3 DNA reads as TGCAGTGCCCCAACAGCGAGCGGCAGGCGATCCTACAATGAGCAGTTCTTC. The chain joins TRBV20-1 to TRBJ2-1, with D possibly TRBD2 on 5 matching bases. Germline CDR1 and CDR2: DFQATT and SNEGSKA (reference sequence). There are 17 residues in the CDR3. The V gene lost 6 bases and the J gene lost 1 base, with 22 bases spanning the gap.

The chain couples TRBV6-5 to TRBJ1-1, with D perhaps TRBD1 (5 bases). This CDR3 has 19 amino acids. CDR1 and CDR2 from the germline V gene are MNHEY and SVGAGI. V was clipped by 0 bases and J by 1 base, with 21 bases between them. The chain's CDR3 is CASSYSISGGPPSNTEAFF. The CDR3 DNA is TGTGCCAGCAGTTACTCGATATCGGGGGGACCACCCTCGAACACTGAAGCTTTCTTT.

The V gene is TRBV9, the J gene TRBJ1-6; the match to TRBD1 covers 10 bases. Germline V gives CDR1 SGDLS, CDR2 YYNGEE. Unmatched junction bases numbered 3, after V lost 4 bases and J lost 2 bases. The CDR3 spans 16 residues. The CDR3 DNA reads TGTGCCAGCAGCCCCGGACAGGGGGCCTATAATTCACCCCTCCACTTT. Encoded protein: CASSPGQGAYNSPLHF.

The chain recombines TRBV12-3 or TRBV12-4 with TRBJ1-4; D is ambiguous. The V end lost 0 bases, the J end lost 7 bases, and 3 bases lay between the germline ends. The CDR3 has 12 residues. CDR3 in amino acids: CASSLAAEKLFF. For the CDR3, the DNA is TGTGCCAGCAGTTTAGCGGCTGAAAAACTGTTTTTT.

V and J are TRBV5-4 and TRBJ2-1, with 11 positions matching TRBD1. This CDR3 region has 15 residues. CDR1 is SGHNT and CDR2 is YYREEE in the germline V gene (reference sequence). Trimming removed 4 bases from V and 7 bases from J; junction bases left unmatched: 7. Here the CDR3 DNA reads TGTGCCAGCAGCCAAATAGGGACAGGGGGAAATGAGCAGTTCTTC. It encodes CASSQIGTGGNEQFF.

This chain links TRBV5-4 with TRBJ2-5, with 9 bases that match TRBD2. J lost 5 bases, V lost 3 bases, and 14 bases had no gene match. This CDR3 spans 17 amino acids. The V gene's germline CDR1 is SGHNT and CDR2 YYREEE (reference sequence). In DNA, the CDR3 is TGTGCCAGCAGCTCTACGCCCGGGAGCGGGGGGTCGGAGACCCAGTACTTC. It translates to CASSSTPGSGGSETQYF.

The chain is built from TRBV25-1 and TRBJ1-3, with D possibly matching TRBD1 (5 bases). V gave up 6 bases and J gave up 8 bases, with 20 bases separating them. This CDR3 comprises 15 residues. CDR1 and CDR2 (germline): MGHDK, SYGVNS. CDR3 in amino acids: CASRSDRDRVDTIYF. The CDR3 coding sequence is TGTGCCAGCAGATCAGACCGGGACCGGGTTGACACCATATATTTT.

V is TRBV20-1 and J is TRBJ2-3; weak D call: TRBD2 (5 bases). The CDR3 sequence is 14 residues long. V was shortened by 3 bases and J by 2 bases, with 12 bases between the two germline ends. Germline V gives CDR1 DFQATT, CDR2 SNEGSKA (reference sequence). CDR3 sequence: CSASVPGVTDTQYF. The CDR3 coding sequence is TGCAGTGCTAGCGTCCCCGGGGTCACAGATACGCAGTATTTT.

This chain links TRBV15 with TRBJ2-2; 7 bases align to TRBD2. The CDR3 length is 16 residues. From germline, CDR1 is LNHNV and CDR2 YYDKDF (reference sequence). Trimming cost V 1 base and J 7 bases; bases outside gene matches: 9. In DNA form, the CDR3 reads TGTGCCACCAGCAGAGCTCCCGTCACTAGCGTCGGGGAGCTGTTTTTT. Translating gives CATSRAPVTSVGELFF.

The CDR3, as DNA: TGTGCCAGCAGCGCGTCGGGACAGCTGAACACTGAAGCTTTCTTT. This codes for CASSASGQLNTEAFF. This chain uses TRBV9 with TRBJ1-1, with TRBD1 matching 7 bases. The CDR3 spans 15 residues. Germline V lookup: CDR1 SGDLS, CDR2 YYNGEE. The V segment lost 3 bases and the J segment 0 bases; nucleotides outside the gene matches: 5.

The chain links TRBV3-1 to TRBJ2-7; D ambiguous. CDR3 length: 15 amino acids. Germline V gene sequence: CDR1 LGHDT, CDR2 YNNKEL (reference sequence). V was cut by 0 bases and J by 0 bases, with 9 bases left in between. The CDR3 loop is CASSQDGAYSYEQYF. The CDR3 DNA reads TGTGCCAGCAGCCAAGATGGAGCGTACTCCTACGAGCAGTACTTC.

This chain connects TRBV28 to TRBJ1-5; D is unclear. Germline-derived CDR1 and CDR2 are MDHEN and SYDVKM. This CDR3 region has 15 residues. Trimming shortened V by 5 bases and J by 9 bases, and 20 bases separated the two germline ends. For the CDR3, the DNA is TGTGCCAGCAGTGTTGCGGGAGGGTCTGTTCGGCCCCAGCATTTT. This encodes CASSVAGGSVRPQHF.

Worth noting for this clonotype: At one boundary the junction diverges from the germline segment, which might be a read error. This chain links TRBV28 with TRBJ2-7, with D tentatively TRBD1 (5 bases). CDR1 MDHEN and CDR2 SYDVKM come from the germline V gene. The CDR3 spans 11 residues. The CDR3 DNA is TGTGCCAGCAGTTTTCGCAGGGAAGCGAACTTC. The encoded protein is CASSFRREANF.

The J gene is TRBJ1-1, the V gene TRBV27; D is undetermined. The CDR3 runs to 15 residues. Deletions cut 0 bases from V and 1 base from J, with 9 bases between. Looked up from germline, CDR1 is MNHEY and CDR2 is SMNVEV (reference sequence). CDR3 sequence reads: CASSLSGSPNTEAFF. The CDR3 nucleotides are TGTGCCAGCAGTTTATCGGGCAGCCCGAACACTGAAGCTTTCTTT.

The chain's CDR3 is CASSLGTGRVYGYTF. The CDR3 DNA reads TGTGCCAGCAGCTTAGGGACAGGCCGGGTCTATGGCTACACCTTC. The J gene is TRBJ1-2, the V gene TRBV11-2; 7 bases align to TRBD1. The CDR3 is 15 amino acids. CDR1 and CDR2 (germline): SGHAT, FQNNGV. V was clipped by 1 base and J by 4 bases; unmatched bases: 6.

CDR3 residues: CASSEGWRGSTDTQYF. As DNA, the CDR3 is TGTGCCAGCAGTGAAGGGTGGCGGGGGAGCACAGATACGCAGTATTTT. The chain links TRBV6-1 to TRBJ2-3; TRBD2 matches at 7 bases. CDR3 length: 16 residues. V was pared by 1 base and J by 0 bases, with 4 bases of the junction left unmatched. Germline CDR1 and CDR2: MNHNS and SASEGT.

The chain joins TRBV12-3 or TRBV12-4 to TRBJ1-6; possible D gene TRBD1, 5 bases. Trimming pared 2 bases from V and 9 bases from J, leaving 20 bases between. The CDR3 totals 17 residues. The CDR3 sequence: CASSLTSPGRVGSPLHF. As DNA, the CDR3 is TGTGCCAGCAGTTTAACTTCACCCGGCAGGGTTGGTTCACCCCTCCACTTT.